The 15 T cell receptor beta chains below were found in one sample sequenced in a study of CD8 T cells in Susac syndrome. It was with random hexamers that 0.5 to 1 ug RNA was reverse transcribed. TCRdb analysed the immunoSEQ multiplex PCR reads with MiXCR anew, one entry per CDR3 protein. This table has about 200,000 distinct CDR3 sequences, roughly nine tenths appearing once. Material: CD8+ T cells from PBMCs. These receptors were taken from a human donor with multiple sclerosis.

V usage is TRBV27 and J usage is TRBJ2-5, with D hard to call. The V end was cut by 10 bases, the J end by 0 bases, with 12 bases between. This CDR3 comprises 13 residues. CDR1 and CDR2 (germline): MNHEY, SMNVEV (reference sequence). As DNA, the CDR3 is TGTGCCACCCAGACGGTGAACCAAGAGACCCAGTACTTC. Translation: CATQTVNQETQYF.

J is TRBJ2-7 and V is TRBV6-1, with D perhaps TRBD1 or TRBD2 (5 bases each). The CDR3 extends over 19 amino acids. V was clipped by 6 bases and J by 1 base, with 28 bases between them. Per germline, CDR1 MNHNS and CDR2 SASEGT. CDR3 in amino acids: CASSSDPGRVEWASYEQYF. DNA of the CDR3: TGTGCCAGCAGCTCAGATCCGGGACGGGTGGAGTGGGCTTCCTACGAGCAGTACTTC.

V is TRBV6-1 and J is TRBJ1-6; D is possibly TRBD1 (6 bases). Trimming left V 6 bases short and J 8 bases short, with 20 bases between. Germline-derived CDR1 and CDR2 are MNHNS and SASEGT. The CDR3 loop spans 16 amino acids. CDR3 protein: CASSPDREAWDSPLHF. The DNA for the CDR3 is TGTGCCAGCAGCCCGGACAGAGAGGCCTGGGATTCACCCCTCCACTTT.

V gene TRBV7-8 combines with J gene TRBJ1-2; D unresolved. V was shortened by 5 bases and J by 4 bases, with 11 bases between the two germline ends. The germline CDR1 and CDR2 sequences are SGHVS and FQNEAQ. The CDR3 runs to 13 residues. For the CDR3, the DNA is TGTGCCAGCAGCCGCGAGCCAATCTATGGCTACACCTTC. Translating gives CASSREPIYGYTF.

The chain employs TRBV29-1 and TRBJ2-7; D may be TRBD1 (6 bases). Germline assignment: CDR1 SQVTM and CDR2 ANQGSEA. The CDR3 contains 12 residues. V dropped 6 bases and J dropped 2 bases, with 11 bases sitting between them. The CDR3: CSVGAETYEQYF. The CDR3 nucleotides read TGCAGCGTGGGGGCGGAAACCTACGAGCAGTACTTC.

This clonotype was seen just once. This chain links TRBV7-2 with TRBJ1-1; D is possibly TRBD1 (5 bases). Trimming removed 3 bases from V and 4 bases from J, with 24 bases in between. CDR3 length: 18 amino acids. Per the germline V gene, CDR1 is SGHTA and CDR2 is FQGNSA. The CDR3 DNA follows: TGTGCCAGCAGCTTGGCACCCCGACCGGGACCGAGGGGCACTGAAGCTTTCTTT. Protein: CASSLAPRPGPRGTEAFF.

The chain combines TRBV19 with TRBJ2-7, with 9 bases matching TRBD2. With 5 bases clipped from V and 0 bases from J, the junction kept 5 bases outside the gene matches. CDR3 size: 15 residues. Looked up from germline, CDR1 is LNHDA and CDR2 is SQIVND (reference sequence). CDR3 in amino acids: CASSHLAGSSYEQYF. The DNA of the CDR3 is TGTGCCAGTAGTCACCTAGCGGGGAGCTCCTACGAGCAGTACTTC.

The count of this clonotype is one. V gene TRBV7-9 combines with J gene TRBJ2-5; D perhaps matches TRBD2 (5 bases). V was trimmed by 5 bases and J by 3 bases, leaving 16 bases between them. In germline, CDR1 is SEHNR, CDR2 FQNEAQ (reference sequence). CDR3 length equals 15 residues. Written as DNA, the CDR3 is TGTGCCAGCAGCCCCACCGGACTGGGGAAAGAGACCCAGTACTTC. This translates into CASSPTGLGKETQYF.

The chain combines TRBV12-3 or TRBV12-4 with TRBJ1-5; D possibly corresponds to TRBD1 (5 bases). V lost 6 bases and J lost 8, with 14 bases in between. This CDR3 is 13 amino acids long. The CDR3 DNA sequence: TGTGCCAGCAGATTTAGCAGGGTTGAGCCCCAGCATTTT. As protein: CASRFSRVEPQHF.

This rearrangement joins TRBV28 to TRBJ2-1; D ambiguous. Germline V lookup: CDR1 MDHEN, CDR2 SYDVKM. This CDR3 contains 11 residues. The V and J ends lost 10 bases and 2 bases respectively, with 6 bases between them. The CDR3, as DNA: TGTGCCACAAGCACCTACAATGAGCAGTTCTTC. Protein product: CATSTYNEQFF.

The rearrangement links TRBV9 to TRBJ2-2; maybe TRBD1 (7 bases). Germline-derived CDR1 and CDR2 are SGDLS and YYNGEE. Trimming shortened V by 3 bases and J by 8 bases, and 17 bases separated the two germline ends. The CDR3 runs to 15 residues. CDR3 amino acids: CASSGQAGGMGELFF. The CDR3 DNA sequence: TGTGCCAGCAGCGGACAAGCAGGGGGGATGGGGGAGCTGTTTTTT.

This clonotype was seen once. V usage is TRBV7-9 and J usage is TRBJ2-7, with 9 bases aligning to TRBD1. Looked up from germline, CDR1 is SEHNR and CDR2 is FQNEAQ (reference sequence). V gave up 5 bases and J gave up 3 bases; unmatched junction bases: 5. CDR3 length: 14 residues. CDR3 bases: TGTGCCAGCAGCCGGACGGGACAGGGCTACGAGCAGTACTTC. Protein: CASSRTGQGYEQYF.

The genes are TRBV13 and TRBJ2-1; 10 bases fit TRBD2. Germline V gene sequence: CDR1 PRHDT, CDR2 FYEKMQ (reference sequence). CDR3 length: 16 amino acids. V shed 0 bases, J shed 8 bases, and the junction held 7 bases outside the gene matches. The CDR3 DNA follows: TGTGCCAGCAGCTTAGGGCTACTAGCGGGGACCTATGAGCAGTTCTTC. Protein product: CASSLGLLAGTYEQFF.

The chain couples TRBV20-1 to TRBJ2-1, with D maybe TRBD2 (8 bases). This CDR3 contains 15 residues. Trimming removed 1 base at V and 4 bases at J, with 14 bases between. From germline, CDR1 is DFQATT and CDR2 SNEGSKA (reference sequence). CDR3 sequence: CSARAGGTAYNEQFF. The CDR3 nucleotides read TGCAGTGCTAGAGCGGGAGGGACAGCTTACAATGAGCAGTTCTTC.

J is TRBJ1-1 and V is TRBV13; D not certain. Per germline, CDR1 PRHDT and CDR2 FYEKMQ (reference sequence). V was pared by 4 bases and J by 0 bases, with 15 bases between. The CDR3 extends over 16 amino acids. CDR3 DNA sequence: TGTGCCAGCAGCTACGACCGGGGTGGGATGAACACTGAAGCTTTCTTT. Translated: CASSYDRGGMNTEAFF.